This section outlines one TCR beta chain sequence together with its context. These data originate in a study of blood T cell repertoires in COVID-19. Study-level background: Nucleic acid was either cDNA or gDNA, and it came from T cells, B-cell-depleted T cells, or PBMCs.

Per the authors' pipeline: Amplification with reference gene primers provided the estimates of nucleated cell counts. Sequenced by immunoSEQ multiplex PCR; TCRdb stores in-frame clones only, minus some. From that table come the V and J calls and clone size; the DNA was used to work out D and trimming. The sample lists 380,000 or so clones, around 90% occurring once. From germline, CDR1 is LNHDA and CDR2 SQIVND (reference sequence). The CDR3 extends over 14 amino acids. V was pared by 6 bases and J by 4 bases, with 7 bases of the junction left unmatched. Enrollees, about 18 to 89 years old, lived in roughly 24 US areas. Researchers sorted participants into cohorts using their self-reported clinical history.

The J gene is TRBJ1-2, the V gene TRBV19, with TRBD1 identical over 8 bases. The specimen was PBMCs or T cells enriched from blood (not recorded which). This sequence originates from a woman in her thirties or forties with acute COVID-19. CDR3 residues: CASSPTGVPYGYTF. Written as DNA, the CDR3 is TGTGCCAGTAGCCCGACAGGGGTCCCCTATGGCTACACCTTC.